Following are 3 T cell receptor beta chains from one sample sequenced in a study of T cells after yellow fever vaccination. TCRdb analysed the 5' RACE reads with MiXCR anew, one entry per CDR3 protein. The profile shows some 350,000 distinct CDR3 sequences, 11% of them singletons. The material was PBMCs, obtained on the day of the first yellow fever vaccination. These receptors all come from a man younger than 30 who received the YFV17D yellow fever vaccine.

This clonotype was seen a handful of times. The chain carries TRBV14 and TRBJ2-5; TRBD1 matches at 7 bases. V lost 2 bases and J lost 5; bases outside the gene matches: 5. In germline, CDR1 is SGHDN, CDR2 FVKESK. The CDR3 is 14 residues long. CDR3 loop: CASSQRGRRETQYF. The CDR3 bases are TGTGCCAGCAGCCAAAGGGGGCGCAGGGAGACCCAGTACTTC.

This clonotype was recorded at least ten times. V and J are TRBV12-3 or TRBV12-4 and TRBJ1-3; 12 positions match TRBD1. This CDR3 region has 16 residues. The ends lost 6 bases at V and 9 bases at J; junction bases unmatched: 12. In nucleotides, the CDR3 is TGTGCCAGCAGCCACCGACCGGGACAGGGGGCTTTCACCATATATTTT. Translating gives CASSHRPGQGAFTIYF.

This clonotype was observed a few times. The chain is built from TRBV6-5 and TRBJ2-3; the D is unclear. Trimming pared 6 bases from V and 1 base from J, leaving 8 bases between. Germline CDR1 is MNHEY and CDR2 is SVGAGI. This CDR3 contains 13 residues. In nucleotides, the CDR3 is TGTGCCAGCAGCAAGATTGGCACAGATACGCAGTATTTT. Protein: CASSKIGTDTQYF.